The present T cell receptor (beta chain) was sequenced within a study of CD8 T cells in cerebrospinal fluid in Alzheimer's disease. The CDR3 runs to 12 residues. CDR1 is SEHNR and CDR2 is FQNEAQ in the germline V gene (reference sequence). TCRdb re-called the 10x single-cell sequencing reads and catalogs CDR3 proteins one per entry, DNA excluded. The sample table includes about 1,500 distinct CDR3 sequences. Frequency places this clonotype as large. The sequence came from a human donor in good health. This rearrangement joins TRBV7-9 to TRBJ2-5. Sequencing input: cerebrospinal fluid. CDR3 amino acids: CASSFSQETQYF.